Included here is one T cell receptor (beta chain) sequence, with context. Per the study methods: By means of reference gene primer amplification, nucleated cell counts were estimated. Sequencing used immunoSEQ multiplex PCR; TCRdb keeps in-frame clones, though not all of them. V and J calls plus clone size are reproduced from that table; the DNA served to infer D and trimming. Of over 150,000 clones listed, almost 85% were seen once; the top ten hold 13% to 15%. The sample is drawn from a study of blood T cell repertoires in COVID-19. Study in general: Sites in the United States, Italy and Spain provided acute and convalescent COVID-19 samples. The cDNA or gDNA used as material had been derived from T cells, B-cell-depleted T cells, or PBMCs.

Trimming took 6 bases from V and 2 from J; bases not matched to a gene: 7. Germline assignment: CDR1 MNHEY and CDR2 SMNVEV (reference sequence). The CDR3 runs to 15 residues. The sample taken for sequencing was peripheral blood. The chain couples TRBV27 to TRBJ2-1; 7 bases match TRBD1. The clonotype was recovered from a man younger than 35 with active or convalescent COVID-19. Here the CDR3 DNA reads TGTGCCAGCAGCATAGACAGGGAACCCTACAATGAGCAGTTCTTC. Its protein product is CASSIDREPYNEQFF.